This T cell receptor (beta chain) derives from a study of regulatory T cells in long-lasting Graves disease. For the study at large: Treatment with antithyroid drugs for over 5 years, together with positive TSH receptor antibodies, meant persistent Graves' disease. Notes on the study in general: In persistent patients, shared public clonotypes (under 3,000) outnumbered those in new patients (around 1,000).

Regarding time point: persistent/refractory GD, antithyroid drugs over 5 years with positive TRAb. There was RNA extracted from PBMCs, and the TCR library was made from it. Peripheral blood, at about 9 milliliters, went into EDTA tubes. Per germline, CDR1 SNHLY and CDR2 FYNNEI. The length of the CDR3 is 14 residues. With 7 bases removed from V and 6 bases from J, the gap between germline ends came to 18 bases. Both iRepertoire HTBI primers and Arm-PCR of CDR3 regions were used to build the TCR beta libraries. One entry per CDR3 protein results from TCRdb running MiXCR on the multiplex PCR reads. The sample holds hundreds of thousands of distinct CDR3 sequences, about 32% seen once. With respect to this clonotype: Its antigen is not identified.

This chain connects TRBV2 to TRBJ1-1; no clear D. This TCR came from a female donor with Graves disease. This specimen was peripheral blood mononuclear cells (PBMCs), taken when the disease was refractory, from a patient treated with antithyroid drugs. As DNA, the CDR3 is TGTGCCAGCACGGGTGAGGCGGTTGTCGCTGAAGCTTTCTTT. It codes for CASTGEAVVAEAFF.